This entry features one T cell receptor beta chain sequence. Sequencing was performed with immunoSEQ multiplex PCR; in TCRdb, only in-frame clones are kept and a portion is missing. The repertoire holds tens of thousands of clones, with more than 85% as singletons. The sample comes from a study of control samples from healthy donors and cancer patients. The CDR3 loop spans 15 amino acids. Trimming stripped 7 bases from V and 9 bases from J, with 19 bases between. From germline, CDR1 is LNHDA and CDR2 SQIVND (reference sequence). This chain uses TRBV19 with TRBJ1-6; D may be TRBD1 (5 bases). The source material was PBMCs. The sequence was collected from a woman in her forties with lung cancer. CDR3 nucleotides: TGTGCCAGTAAAAGTGCAGGGATGGATGGTTCACCCCTCCACTTT. This encodes CASKSAGMDGSPLHF.